This paragraph covers one T cell receptor beta chain sequence. This entry belongs to a study of blood T cell repertoires in COVID-19. On the study more broadly: COVID-19 samples collected from the United States, Italy and Spain covered acute and convalescent phases. The analysed material was cDNA or gDNA that came from T cells, B-cell-depleted T cells, or PBMCs.

The CDR3 covers 13 residues. Germline CDR1 is SGHTA and CDR2 is FQGNSA. V was cut by 0 bases and J by 8 bases, with 10 bases left in between. Original analysis: Amplification of reference gene primers provided the estimated nucleated cell counts. Sequenced by immunoSEQ multiplex PCR; TCRdb stores in-frame clones only, minus some. V, J and clone size are taken as reported in that table, and D and trimming were inferred from the DNA itself. The repertoire holds 230,000 or so clones, 80% to 85% seen once, with 20% in the top ten. The chain joins TRBV7-2 to TRBJ1-2; D gene ambiguous. Sequencing used peripheral blood. The receptor was derived from a man under 40 with active or convalescent COVID-19. The CDR3 DNA sequence: TGTGCCAGCAGCTTAGCTTTACCGGGGGGCTACACCTTC. Translated, it gives CASSLALPGGYTF.